Below, 14 T cell receptor beta chains from the same sample are listed, as sequenced in a study of control samples from healthy donors and cancer patients. Repertoires were generated with immunoSEQ multiplex PCR, while TCRdb's copy carries only in-frame clones and drops some. The table records about 170,000 clones, 85% to 90% of them present only once. Material for sequencing was blood. These receptors were collected from a woman in her 30s in good health.

V usage is TRBV5-5 and J usage is TRBJ2-7; a possible D gene is TRBD1 (6 bases). The CDR3 runs 17 residues. Trimming removed 0 bases at V and 2 bases at J, with 18 bases between. In germline, CDR1 is SGHKS, CDR2 YYEKEE (reference sequence). The CDR3 region has the DNA TGTGCCAGCAGCTTGGAGGAAGACAGGATCGGAACCTACGAGCAGTACGTC. The encoded protein is CASSLEEDRIGTYEQYV.

This clone has more than one count but fewer than ten. J is TRBJ2-7 and V is TRBV7-6; 7 nucleotides match TRBD2. Germline CDR1 and CDR2: SGHVS and FNYEAQ. The CDR3 contains 15 residues. The junction had 13 bases not matched to a gene; V was cut back by 5 bases and J by 6 bases. CDR3 bases: TGTGCCAGCAGCCCCAGCTCGGGGGGAATCGGCGAGCAGTACTTC. It codes for CASSPSSGGIGEQYF.

V gene TRBV6-1 combines with J gene TRBJ2-3; 12 bases align to TRBD2. The germline V gene has CDR1 MNHNS and CDR2 SASEGT. The CDR3 has 17 residues. Trimming took 2 bases from V and 2 from J; bases not matched to a gene: 5. The DNA of the CDR3 is TGTGCCAGCAGTGAACGCCGACTAGCGGGGGCCACAGATACGCAGTATTTT. It is translated as CASSERRLAGATDTQYF.

The chain has TRBV18 and TRBJ1-1; D is uncertain. Germline lookup yields CDR1 KGHSH and CDR2 LQKENI. V was trimmed by 6 bases and J by 0 bases, leaving 23 bases between them. The CDR3 runs to 18 residues. Here the CDR3 DNA reads TGTGCCAGCTCCCCAGCCGGTTCCGGTGACATCGTGAACACTGAAGCTTTCTTT. Amino acid sequence: CASSPAGSGDIVNTEAFF.

V and J are TRBV20-1 and TRBJ1-2, with no clear D. CDR3 size: 14 residues. V was shortened by 3 bases and J by 1 base, with 12 bases between the two germline ends. Germline loops: CDR1 DFQATT, CDR2 SNEGSKA (reference sequence). The DNA of the CDR3 is TGCAGTGCTAGTATAGGCGGCGGTAACTATGGCTACACCTTC. Translation gives CSASIGGGNYGYTF.

The gene calls are TRBV27 and TRBJ1-6; no reliable D call. Trimming stripped 3 bases from V and 9 bases from J, with 15 bases between. The CDR3 extends over 15 amino acids. From germline, CDR1 is MNHEY and CDR2 SMNVEV (reference sequence). The CDR3 DNA follows: TGTGCCAGCAGTTTTCTAGGTGTAGGAGCTTCACCCCTCCACTTT. This encodes CASSFLGVGASPLHF.

This clone has only a few counts. This chain links TRBV5-6 with TRBJ1-2, with D possibly matching TRBD1 (6 bases). The CDR3 is 13 amino acids. The V end was cut by 4 bases, the J end by 2 bases, with 9 bases between. Germline loops: CDR1 SGHDT, CDR2 YYEEEE. CDR3 region: CASSQGQNYGYTF. For the CDR3, the DNA is TGTGCCAGCAGCCAAGGACAGAACTATGGCTACACCTTC. The full variable domain, completed using reference TRBV5-6 and TRBJ1-2, is DAGVTQSPTHLIKTRGQQVTLRCSPKSGHDTVSWYQQALGQGPQFIFQYYEEEERQRGNFPDRFSGHQFPNYSSELNVNALLLGDSALYLCASSQGQNYGYTFGSGTRLTVV.

This clone showed up just once. The chain carries TRBV28 and TRBJ2-7; possibly TRBD1 for D (6 bases). With 1 base removed from V and 3 bases from J, the gap between germline ends came to 13 bases. The CDR3 extends over 15 amino acids. The germline V gene encodes CDR1 MDHEN and CDR2 SYDVKM. DNA of the CDR3: TGTGCCAGCAGTTTATCCCCGACAGGAGGCTACGAGCAGTACTTC. Its translation is CASSLSPTGGYEQYF.

The chain uses TRBV18 and TRBJ2-6, with D perhaps given as TRBD1 or TRBD2 (6 bases each). V lost 8 bases, J lost 4 bases, and 18 bases lay in between. Germline values: CDR1 KGHSH, CDR2 LQKENI. CDR3 length equals 16 residues. The CDR3, as DNA: TGTGCCAGCCCAGGAGAAGGGGGGCCCGGGGCCAACGTCCTGACTTTC. This codes for CASPGEGGPGANVLTF.

The rearrangement joins TRBV21-1 to TRBJ2-5; the DNA was not compared with TRBD1, the D call given in the table. TRBV21-1 corresponds to a pseudogene. The CDR3 covers 19 residues. DNA for the CDR3: TGTGCCAGCAGCAAAGGCAAAGGAGGGACAGGGGGGGACCAAGAGACCCAGTACTTC. This codes for CASSKGKGGTGGDQETQYF.

This clone was recorded only once. The chain combines TRBV9 with TRBJ2-3; TRBD2 aligns across 9 bases. Germline V gene data show CDR1 as SGDLS and CDR2 as YYNGEE. This CDR3 spans 15 amino acids. The V segment lost 0 bases and the J segment 4 bases; nucleotides outside the gene matches: 3. This CDR3 is CASSVVAGAADTQYF. The CDR3 nucleotides are TGTGCCAGCAGCGTAGTAGCGGGGGCTGCAGATACGCAGTATTTT.

This chain joins TRBV6-5 and TRBJ1-6, with 8 bases lining up with TRBD1. Germline CDR1 and CDR2: MNHEY and SVGAGI. CDR3 size: 14 residues. The ends lost 6 bases at V and 10 bases at J; junction bases unmatched: 8. The CDR3 protein is CASSLTGDESPLHF. For the CDR3, the DNA is TGTGCCAGCAGCCTGACAGGGGACGAGTCACCCCTCCACTTT.

CDR3 sequence (DNA): TGTGCCAGCAGCTTGGCCTGGACAGGGGGCGCGAACCACTATGGCTACACCTTC. Translated, it gives CASSLAWTGGANHYGYTF. This chain uses TRBV5-5 with TRBJ1-2; 11 bases map to TRBD1. The length of the CDR3 is 18 residues. CDR1 SGHKS and CDR2 YYEKEE come from the germline V gene (reference sequence). V shed 0 bases, J shed 3 bases, and the junction held 10 bases outside the gene matches. Full variable domain (outside the CDR3, taken from reference TRBV5-5 and TRBJ1-2): DAGVTQSPTHLIKTRGQQVTLRCSPISGHKSVSWYQQVLGQGPQFIFQYYEKEERGRGNFPDRFSARQFPNYSSELNVNALLLGDSALYLCASSLAWTGGANHYGYTFGSGTRLTVV.

The chain is built from TRBV7-2 and TRBJ2-1, with 8 bases identical to TRBD2. The CDR3 totals 14 residues. Germline V gene data show CDR1 as SGHTA and CDR2 as FQGNSA. V lost 5 bases and J lost 13; bases outside the gene matches: 13. DNA of the CDR3: TGTGCCAGCAGCCCCAGCCTCTCCGGACTAGCTCAGTTCTTC. Translating it yields CASSPSLSGLAQFF.